The 30 T cell receptor beta chains below come from one sample, sequenced in a study of metastatic and nonmetastatic thyroid tumors. TCRdb re-clonotyped the PCR reads through MiXCR. The data hold approximately 15,000 clones, with approximately 30% observed a single time. None of the patients had undergone any treatment ahead of thyroid surgery. The source material was tumor tissue. Receptors originate from a male donor with papillary thyroid cancer or a benign thyroid nodule (not recorded which). Some clones in this sample may be carry-over from other donors' samples.

V usage is TRBV27 and J usage is TRBJ2-1, with D possibly matching TRBD2 (5 bases). The CDR3 is 13 residues long. Trimming stripped 6 bases from V and 5 bases from J, with 11 bases between. The germline CDR1 and CDR2 sequences are MNHEY and SMNVEV (reference sequence). CDR3 DNA sequence: TGTGCCAGCAGCACCTGGGAGAACAATGAGCAGTTCTTC. Translating it yields CASSTWENNEQFF.

The chain recombines TRBV18 with TRBJ1-1; no clear D. The CDR3 consists of 14 residues. V lost 3 bases, J lost 5 bases, and 13 bases lay in between. The germline V gene has CDR1 KGHSH and CDR2 LQKENI. CDR3 protein: CASSPPSRETEAFF. CDR3 coding DNA: TGTGCCAGCTCACCCCCCAGTCGGGAGACTGAAGCTTTCTTT.

There are a few counts of this clone. This sequence may be a read error, since a much larger clone differs from it by one base. The chain combines TRBV29-1 with TRBJ2-5; 8 nucleotides align to TRBD1. With 4 bases clipped from V and 5 bases from J, the junction kept 12 bases outside the gene matches. This CDR3 is built from 15 residues. Germline assignment: CDR1 SQVTM and CDR2 ANQGSEA. CDR3 sequence (DNA): TGCAGCGTTGTGGGGGCAGGGGGCAGGTTGGAGACCCAGTACTTC. It is translated as CSVVGAGGRLETQYF. The full variable domain, in which reference TRBV29-1 and TRBJ2-5 provide the parts outside the CDR3, is SAVISQKPSRDICQRGTSLTIQCQVDSQVTMMFWYRQQPGQSLTLIATANQGSEATYESGFVIDKFPISRPNLTFSTLTVSNMSPEDSSIYLCSVVGAGGRLETQYFGPGTRLLVL.

The gene calls are TRBV12-3 or TRBV12-4 and TRBJ2-7; 10 positions match TRBD1. The CDR3 length is 14 residues. J gave up 4 bases and V 5 bases, and 5 bases lay outside the gene matches. CDR3 loop: CASSPGQGFYEQYF. CDR3 sequence (DNA): TGTGCCAGCAGTCCGGGACAGGGGTTTTACGAGCAGTACTTC.

This clone was observed many times. This chain joins TRBV3-1 and TRBJ1-5, with a weak D call TRBD1 (6 bases). From germline, CDR1 is LGHDT and CDR2 YNNKEL (reference sequence). V was trimmed by 0 bases and J by 9 bases, leaving 6 bases between them. The CDR3 loop spans 12 amino acids. CDR3 amino acids: CASSQETGPQHF. The DNA for the CDR3 is TGTGCCAGCAGCCAAGAGACAGGGCCCCAGCATTTT.

Regarding this clone: The junction departs from the called germline gene at one end, perhaps through a read error. The rearrangement joins TRBV20-1 to TRBJ2-7; 8 positions match TRBD1. The germline V gene encodes CDR1 DFQATT and CDR2 SNEGSKA (reference sequence). The CDR3 totals 15 residues. This CDR3 reads CSARDRAGGGYDQYF. CDR3 in DNA: TGCAGTGCTAGGGACAGGGCCGGGGGCGGCTACGACCAGTACTTC.

V and J are TRBV18 and TRBJ1-1, with D unresolved. CDR3 length: 14 residues. V lost 2 bases to trimming and J lost 7 bases, with 14 bases between them. Germline V gives CDR1 KGHSH, CDR2 LQKENI. Here the CDR3 DNA reads TGTGCCAGCTCACCAGAAAGGGTGTACCTTGAAGCTTTCTTT. Encoded protein: CASSPERVYLEAFF.

The chain joins TRBV6-2 or TRBV6-3 to TRBJ2-7; 8 bases are shared with TRBD2. Germline lookup yields CDR1 MNHEY and CDR2 SVGEGT. After removal of 4 bases from V and 6 bases from J, the junction contained 11 bases not matched to a gene. The length of the CDR3 is 15 residues. This CDR3 reads CASSSRSRAGVEQYF. The CDR3 coding sequence is TGTGCCAGCAGTTCGCGAAGTCGAGCGGGAGTCGAGCAGTACTTC.

This clone was recorded a few times. V gene TRBV6-1 combines with J gene TRBJ1-2; D is unclear. V lost 2 bases and J 4 bases, leaving 14 bases between the germline ends. Germline assignment: CDR1 MNHNS and CDR2 SASEGT. The CDR3 has 15 amino acids. The DNA of the CDR3 is TGTGCCAGCAGTGAATCCGCGCACGATTCCTATGGCTACACCTTC. Its protein product is CASSESAHDSYGYTF.

For the CDR3, the DNA is TGCGCCAGCAGATCATCGTCGCGGACTGTATGTCCCACCTTC. It encodes CASRSSSRTVCPTF. The chain uses TRBV5-1 and TRBJ1-2; D uncertain. Germline V lookup: CDR1 SGHRS, CDR2 YFSETQ. The ends were cut back, 5 bases at V and 13 bases at J, with 24 bases in the middle. This CDR3 contains 14 residues. The complete variable domain, with remaining parts taken from reference TRBV5-1 and TRBJ1-2, reads KAGVTQTPRYLIKTRGQQVTLSCSPISGHRSVSWYQQTPGQGLQFLFEYFSETQRNKGNFPGRFSGRQFSNSRSEMNVSTLELGDSALYLCASRSSSRTVCPTFGSGTRLTVV.

The chain combines TRBV6-1 with TRBJ2-7, with 12 positions matching TRBD1. J was trimmed by 4 bases and V by 7 bases; bases with no gene match: 5. The length of the CDR3 is 14 residues. Germline CDR1 and CDR2: MNHNS and SASEGT. In nucleotides, the CDR3 is TGTGCCAGCAAACCGGGACAGGGGGCTTACGAGCAGTACTTC. It is translated as CASKPGQGAYEQYF.

This clone is deemed medium-sized (0.01 to 0.1%). The chain carries TRBV15 and TRBJ2-1; D not certain. The CDR3 totals 15 residues. With 5 bases removed from V and 0 bases from J, the gap between germline ends came to 11 bases. Looked up from germline, CDR1 is LNHNV and CDR2 is YYDKDF (reference sequence). CDR3: CATSPLADSYNEQFF. CDR3 in DNA: TGTGCCACCAGCCCTTTGGCGGACTCCTACAATGAGCAGTTCTTC.

This clone was detected only a few times. Here the CDR3 DNA reads TGTGCCAGCAGGATCGACAGATCTGGGGCCAACGTCCTGACTTTC. Translated, it gives CASRIDRSGANVLTF. The rearrangement joins TRBV6-1 to TRBJ2-6, with a tentative D call TRBD1 (5 bases). V lost 6 bases and J lost 1, with 10 bases in between. The germline V gene encodes CDR1 MNHNS and CDR2 SASEGT. This CDR3 spans 15 amino acids.

V is TRBV5-1 and J is TRBJ1-2, with D possibly being TRBD1 (5 bases). Germline V gives CDR1 SGHRS, CDR2 YFSETQ. The CDR3 consists of 12 residues. Deletions cut 4 bases from V and 7 bases from J, with 11 bases between. The CDR3, as DNA: TGCGCCAGCAGCAGAGCAGGGTTTGGCTACACCTTC. This sequence encodes CASSRAGFGYTF.

In this sample, this clone turned up many times. The chain joins TRBV28 to TRBJ2-5; perhaps TRBD1 as D (6 bases). This CDR3 is built from 15 residues. Germline CDR1 MDHEN, CDR2 SYDVKM. Trimming pared 8 bases from V and 5 bases from J, leaving 21 bases between. In DNA, the CDR3 is TGTGCCAGCCTTGACCTCCAGGGGTCCGGGGAGACCCAGTACTTC. Encoded protein: CASLDLQGSGETQYF. The full variable domain, completed using reference TRBV28 and TRBJ2-5, is DVKVTQSSRYLVKRTGEKVFLECVQDMDHENMFWYRQDPGLGLRLIYFSYDVKMKEKGDIPEGYSVSREKKERFSLILESASTNQTSMYLCASLDLQGSGETQYFGPGTRLLVL.

This clone showed up many times. The chain uses TRBV28 and TRBJ2-1; 9 nucleotides line up with TRBD2. Germline trimming cut 3 bases from V and 0 bases from J; bases unmatched to any gene: 6. Per germline, CDR1 MDHEN and CDR2 SYDVKM. This CDR3 is built from 17 residues. The CDR3 coding sequence is TGTGCCAGCAGTTTTTTGCTAGCGGGGACCTCCTACAATGAGCAGTTCTTC. Translating it yields CASSFLLAGTSYNEQFF.

This clone qualifies as medium-sized. The chain's CDR3 is CSTLGDPRSGYTF. CDR3 coding DNA: TGCAGCACCCTTGGGGACCCCAGGAGTGGCTACACCTTC. The rearrangement links TRBV29-1 to TRBJ1-2; D might be TRBD1 (5 bases). V lost 8 bases and J 7 bases, leaving 20 bases between the germline ends. Germline assignment: CDR1 SQVTM and CDR2 ANQGSEA. This CDR3 contains 13 residues.

This clone came up a few times. A clone one base away is much larger, so this may be a read error. Within the sample, other DNA sequences also encode this same CDR3. The V and J genes are TRBV20-1 and TRBJ1-1; a weak D match, TRBD1 (5 bases). The CDR3 totals 12 residues. CDR1 is DFQATT, CDR2 SNEGSKA, per germline (reference sequence). The CDR3 loop is CSAAGLGTEAFF. The CDR3 DNA reads TGCAGTGCCGCAGGGTTAGGGACTGAAGCTTTCTTC.

This clone was recorded many times. Sequence at one end of the junction differs from germline and may be a read error. The rearrangement links TRBV18 to TRBJ2-7; 9 nucleotides align to TRBD2. This CDR3 comprises 20 residues. Looked up from germline, CDR1 is KGHSH and CDR2 is LQKENI. CDR3: CASSLKGGSGLAGPTYVQYF. The CDR3 coding sequence is TGTGCCAGCTCACTCAAAGGGGGCTCGGGTCTAGCGGGACCTACCTACGTGCAGTACTTC.

The CDR3 sequence is CSARRRGIDTQYF. The CDR3 DNA reads as TGCAGTGCTAGGAGGAGGGGTATTGATACGCAGTATTTT. This sequence joins TRBV20-1 and TRBJ2-3, with a tentative D call TRBD2 (6 bases). Looked up from germline, CDR1 is DFQATT and CDR2 is SNEGSKA (reference sequence). CDR3 size: 13 residues. The V gene lost 3 bases and the J gene lost 6 bases, with 13 bases spanning the gap.

This clone is judged medium-sized. This chain joins TRBV3-1 and TRBJ2-7; the D is unclear. Germline V gives CDR1 LGHDT, CDR2 YNNKEL (reference sequence). The CDR3 is 16 amino acids. Deletions cut 5 bases from V and 2 bases from J, with 19 bases between. CDR3 amino acids: CASSYGRLLSAYEQYF. The CDR3 nucleotides read TGTGCCAGCAGCTACGGCCGTCTACTATCCGCCTACGAGCAGTACTTC.

With respect to this clone: An end of the junction differs from the germline gene, which may be a read error. The chain couples TRBV20-1 to TRBJ2-3; possibly TRBD2 for D (6 bases). Germline V gives CDR1 DFQATT, CDR2 SNEGSKA (reference sequence). This CDR3 comprises 13 residues. In DNA, the CDR3 is TGCAGTCCTAGACTAGTTAAATGGGATACGCAGTATTTT. This translates into CSPRLVKWDTQYF.

This chain links TRBV3-1 with TRBJ1-2; no clear D gene. The CDR3 is 15 amino acids. Per the germline V gene, CDR1 is LGHDT and CDR2 is YNNKEL (reference sequence). Deletions cut 4 bases from V and 7 bases from J, with 19 bases between. The CDR3 bases are TGTGCCAGCAGCCCCGAAGTGGGTCGCAGAAGTGGCTACACCTTC. This translates into CASSPEVGRRSGYTF.

This chain connects TRBV3-1 to TRBJ2-7; D might be TRBD1 (5 bases). From germline, CDR1 is LGHDT and CDR2 YNNKEL (reference sequence). This CDR3 is built from 12 residues. Trimming left V 3 bases short and J 6 bases short, with 9 bases between. The CDR3 sequence is CASSQQGGEQYF. CDR3 coding DNA: TGTGCCAGCAGCCAGCAGGGCGGCGAGCAGTACTTC.

There are many counts of this clone. The rearrangement links TRBV25-1 to TRBJ2-7; 8 nucleotides align to TRBD2. Unmatched junction bases numbered 11, after V lost 5 bases and J lost 2 bases. Germline assignment: CDR1 MGHDK and CDR2 SYGVNS. The CDR3 runs 16 residues. CDR3 DNA: TGTGCCAGCAGTCCCCCGGGCTCGGGGGGGCCCTACGAGCAGTACTTC. As protein: CASSPPGSGGPYEQYF.

Notes on this clone: Sequence at one end of the junction differs from germline and may be a read error. The J gene is TRBJ1-6, the V gene TRBV18; D uncertain. In germline, CDR1 is KGHSH, CDR2 LQKENI. The CDR3 sequence is 16 residues long. The CDR3 sequence is CVSSLSSDGYNSPLHF. The CDR3 region has the DNA TGTGTCAGCTCACTCTCGTCGGACGGGTATAATTCACCCCTCCACTTT.

The chain carries TRBV13 and TRBJ1-1, with D possibly TRBD1 on 5 matching bases. The CDR3 has 16 amino acids. Looked up from germline, CDR1 is PRHDT and CDR2 is FYEKMQ (reference sequence). V shed 0 bases and J shed 1 base, with 12 bases lying between them. In DNA form, the CDR3 reads TGTGCCAGCAGCTTAGGTCTGGGGCTCTCGAACACTGAAGCTTTCTTT. This sequence encodes CASSLGLGLSNTEAFF.

The chain joins TRBV7-2 to TRBJ2-3, with D tentatively TRBD2 (5 bases). This CDR3 contains 13 residues. CDR1 is SGHTA and CDR2 is FQGNSA in the germline V gene. Trimming removed 5 bases from V and 6 bases from J, with 12 bases in between. The CDR3 coding sequence is TGTGCCAGCAGCGGCGGACTTCGTGATACGCAGTATTTT. Its protein is CASSGGLRDTQYF.

This clone was counted ten times or more. V gene TRBV6-2 or TRBV6-3 combines with J gene TRBJ2-2; the D gene is possibly TRBD1 (6 bases). The germline V and J ends were trimmed by 7 bases and 7 bases, with 13 bases remaining between them. Germline V gene lookup returns CDR1 MNHEY and CDR2 SVGEGT. The CDR3 totals 13 residues. The CDR3 bases are TGTGCCAGCACCCGCACAGGGTTCGGGGAGCTGTTTTTT. Translation: CASTRTGFGELFF.

This clone was seen ten or more times. V usage is TRBV10-3 and J usage is TRBJ2-7, with 11 nucleotides matching TRBD2. Trimming at V came to 6 bases and at J to 2 bases, leaving 6 bases not matched to a gene. This CDR3 contains 15 residues. Germline V CDR1 and CDR2: ENHRY, SYGVKD. The CDR3, as DNA: TGTGCCATCAGACCTGGGACTAGCGGACCCTACGAGCAGTACTTC. This gives the protein CAIRPGTSGPYEQYF.